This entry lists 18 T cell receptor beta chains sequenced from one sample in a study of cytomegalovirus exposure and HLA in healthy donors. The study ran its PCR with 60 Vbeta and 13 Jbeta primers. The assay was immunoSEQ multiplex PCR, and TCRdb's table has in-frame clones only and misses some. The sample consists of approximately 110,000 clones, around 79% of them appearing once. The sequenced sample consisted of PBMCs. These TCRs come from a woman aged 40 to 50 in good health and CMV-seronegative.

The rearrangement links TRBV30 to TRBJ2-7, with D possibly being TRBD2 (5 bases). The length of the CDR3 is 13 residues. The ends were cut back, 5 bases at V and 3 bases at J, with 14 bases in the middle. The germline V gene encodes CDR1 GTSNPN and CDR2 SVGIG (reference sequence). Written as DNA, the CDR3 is TGTGCCTGGGCTGGACTGACCAACTACGAGCAGTACTTC. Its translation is CAWAGLTNYEQYF.

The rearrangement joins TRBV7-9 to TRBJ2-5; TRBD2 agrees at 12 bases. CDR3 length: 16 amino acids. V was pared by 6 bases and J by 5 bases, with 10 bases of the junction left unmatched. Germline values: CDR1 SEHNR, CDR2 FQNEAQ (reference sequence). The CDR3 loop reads CASSSTSGSLWETQYF. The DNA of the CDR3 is TGTGCCAGCAGTTCGACTAGCGGGAGCTTGTGGGAGACCCAGTACTTC.

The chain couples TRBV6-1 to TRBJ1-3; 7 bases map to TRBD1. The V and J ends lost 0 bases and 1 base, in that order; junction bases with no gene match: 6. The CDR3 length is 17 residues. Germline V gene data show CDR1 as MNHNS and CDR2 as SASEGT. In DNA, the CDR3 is TGTGCCAGCAGTGAAGCGCCGGCAGGGGGTTCTGGAAACACCATATATTTT. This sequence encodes CASSEAPAGGSGNTIYF.

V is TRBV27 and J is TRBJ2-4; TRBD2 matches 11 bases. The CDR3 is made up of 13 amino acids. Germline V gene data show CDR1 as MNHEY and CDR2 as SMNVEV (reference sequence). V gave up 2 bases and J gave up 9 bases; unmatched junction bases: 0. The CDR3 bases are TGTGCCAGCAGTTTAGGGACTAGCGGCATTCAGTACTTC. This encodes CASSLGTSGIQYF.

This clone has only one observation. The CDR3 nucleotides are TGTGCCAGCAGCCGACTCCTACAGGGGTCCGGGGAGCTGTTTTTT. Translated, it gives CASSRLLQGSGELFF. The chain has TRBV14 and TRBJ2-2; TRBD1 aligns across 7 bases. Germline V gives CDR1 SGHDN, CDR2 FVKESK. This CDR3 comprises 15 residues. The trim removed 4 bases at V and 6 bases at J, leaving 8 bases unmatched.

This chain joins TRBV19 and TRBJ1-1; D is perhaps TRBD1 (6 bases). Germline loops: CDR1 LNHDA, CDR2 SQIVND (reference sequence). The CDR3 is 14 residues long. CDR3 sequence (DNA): TGTGCATCCGGGACAAATCACGAGAACACTGAAGCTTTCTTT. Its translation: CASGTNHENTEAFF. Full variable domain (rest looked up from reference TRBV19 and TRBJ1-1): DGGITQSPKYLFRKEGQNVTLSCEQNLNHDAMYWYRQDPGQGLRLIYYSQIVNDFQKGDIAEGYSVSREKKESFPLTVTSAQKNPTAFYLCASGTNHENTEAFFGQGTRLTVV.

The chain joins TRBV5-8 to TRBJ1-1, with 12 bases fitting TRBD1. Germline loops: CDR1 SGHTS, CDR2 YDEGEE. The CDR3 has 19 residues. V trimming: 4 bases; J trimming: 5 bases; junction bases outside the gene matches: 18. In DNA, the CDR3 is TGTGCCAGCAGCCCTCCAACCCCGGGACAGGGGGCGTCAGGGACTGAAGCTTTCTTT. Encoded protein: CASSPPTPGQGASGTEAFF.

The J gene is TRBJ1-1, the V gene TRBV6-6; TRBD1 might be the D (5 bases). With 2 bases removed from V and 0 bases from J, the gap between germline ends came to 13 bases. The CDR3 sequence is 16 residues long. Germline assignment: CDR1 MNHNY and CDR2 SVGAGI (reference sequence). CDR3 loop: CASSYPPGGVNTEAFF. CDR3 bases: TGTGCCAGCAGTTACCCCCCGGGGGGGGTGAACACTGAAGCTTTCTTT.

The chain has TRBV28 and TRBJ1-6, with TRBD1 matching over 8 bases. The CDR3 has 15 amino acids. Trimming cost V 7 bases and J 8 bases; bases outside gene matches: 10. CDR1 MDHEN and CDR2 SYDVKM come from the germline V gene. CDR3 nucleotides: TGTGCCAGCAAATTCAGGGACAGGAGGTATTCACCCCTCCACTTT. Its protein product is CASKFRDRRYSPLHF.

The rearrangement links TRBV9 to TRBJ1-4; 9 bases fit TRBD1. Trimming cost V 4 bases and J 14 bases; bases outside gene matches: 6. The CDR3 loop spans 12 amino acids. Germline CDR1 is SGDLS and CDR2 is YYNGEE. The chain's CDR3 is CASSSPGTGLFF. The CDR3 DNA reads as TGTGCCAGCAGCTCGCCCGGGACAGGGCTGTTTTTT.

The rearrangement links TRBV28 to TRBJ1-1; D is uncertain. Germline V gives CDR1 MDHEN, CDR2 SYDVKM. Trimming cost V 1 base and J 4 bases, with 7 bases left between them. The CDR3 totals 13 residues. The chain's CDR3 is CASSLLTGTEAFF. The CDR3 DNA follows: TGTGCCAGCAGTTTATTGACGGGCACTGAAGCTTTCTTT.

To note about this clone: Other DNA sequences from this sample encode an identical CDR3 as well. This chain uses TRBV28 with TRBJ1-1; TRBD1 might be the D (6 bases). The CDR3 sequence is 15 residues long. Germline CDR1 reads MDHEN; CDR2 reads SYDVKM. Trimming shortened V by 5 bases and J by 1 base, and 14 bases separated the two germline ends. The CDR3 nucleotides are TGTGCCAGCAGTCCACCGGGACACCCGAACACTGAAGCTTTCTTT. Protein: CASSPPGHPNTEAFF.

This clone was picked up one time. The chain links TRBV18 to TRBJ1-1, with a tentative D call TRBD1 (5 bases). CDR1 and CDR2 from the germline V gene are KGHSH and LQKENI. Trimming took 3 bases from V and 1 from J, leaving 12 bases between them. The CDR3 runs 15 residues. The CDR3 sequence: CASSPSPDKNTEAFF. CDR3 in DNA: TGTGCCAGCTCACCGTCCCCGGACAAGAACACTGAAGCTTTCTTT. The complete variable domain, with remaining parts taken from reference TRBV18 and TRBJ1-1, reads NAGVMQNPRHLVRRRGQEARLRCSPMKGHSHVYWYRQLPEEGLKFMVYLQKENIIDESGMPKERFSAEFPKEGPSILRIQQVVRGDSAAYFCASSPSPDKNTEAFFGQGTRLTVV.

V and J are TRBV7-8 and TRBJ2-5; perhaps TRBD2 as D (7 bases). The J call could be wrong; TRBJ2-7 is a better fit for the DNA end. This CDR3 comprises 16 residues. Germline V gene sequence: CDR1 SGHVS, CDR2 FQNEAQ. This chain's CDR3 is CASSLSSGTPNYEQYF. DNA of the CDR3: TGTGCCAGCAGTCTCTCGAGCGGGACACCGAACTACGAGCAGTACTTC.

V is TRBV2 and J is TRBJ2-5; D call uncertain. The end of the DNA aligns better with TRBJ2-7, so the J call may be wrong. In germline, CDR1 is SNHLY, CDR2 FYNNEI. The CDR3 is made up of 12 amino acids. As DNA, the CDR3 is TGTGCCAGCAGTGCCAGGCGTGACGAGCAGTACTTC. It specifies CASSARRDEQYF.

DNA of the CDR3: TGTGCCAGCAGTTCGCCCGCCTGGGGCGGCCGTATTGAGCAGTACTTC. Encoded protein: CASSSPAWGGRIEQYF. The chain carries TRBV6-5 and TRBJ2-5; D perhaps matches TRBD1 (5 bases). CDR1 and CDR2 (germline): MNHEY, SVGAGI. The CDR3 extends over 16 amino acids. V lost 4 bases and J 11 bases, leaving 26 bases between the germline ends.

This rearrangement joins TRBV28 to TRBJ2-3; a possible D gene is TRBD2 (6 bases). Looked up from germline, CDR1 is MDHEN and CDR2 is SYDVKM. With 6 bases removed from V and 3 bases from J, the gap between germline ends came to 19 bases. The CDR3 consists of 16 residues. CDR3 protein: CASSPTLVGGTDTQYF. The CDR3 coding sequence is TGTGCCAGCAGCCCTACTTTAGTAGGAGGGACAGATACGCAGTATTTT. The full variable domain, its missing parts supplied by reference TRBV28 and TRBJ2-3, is DVKVTQSSRYLVKRTGEKVFLECVQDMDHENMFWYRQDPGLGLRLIYFSYDVKMKEKGDIPEGYSVSREKKERFSLILESASTNQTSMYLCASSPTLVGGTDTQYFGPGTRLTVL.

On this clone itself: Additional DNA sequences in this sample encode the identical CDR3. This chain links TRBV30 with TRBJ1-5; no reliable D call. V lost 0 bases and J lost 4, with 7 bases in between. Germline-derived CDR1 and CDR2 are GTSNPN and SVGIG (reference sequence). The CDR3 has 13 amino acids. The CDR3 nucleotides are TGTGCCTGGAGTGTATCAGGTAATCAGCCCCAGCATTTT. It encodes CAWSVSGNQPQHF.